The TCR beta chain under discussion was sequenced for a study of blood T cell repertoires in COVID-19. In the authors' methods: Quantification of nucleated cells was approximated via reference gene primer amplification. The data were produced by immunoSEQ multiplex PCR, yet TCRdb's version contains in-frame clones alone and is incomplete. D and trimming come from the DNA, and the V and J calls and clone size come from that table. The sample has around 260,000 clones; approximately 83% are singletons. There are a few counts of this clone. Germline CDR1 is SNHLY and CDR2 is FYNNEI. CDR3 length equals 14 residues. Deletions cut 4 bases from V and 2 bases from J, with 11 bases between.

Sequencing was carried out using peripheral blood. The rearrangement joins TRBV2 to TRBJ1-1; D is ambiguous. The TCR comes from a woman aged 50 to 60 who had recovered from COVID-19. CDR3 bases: TGTGCCAGCAGTGTTGAGGCGAGTAACACTGAAGCTTTCTTT. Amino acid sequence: CASSVEASNTEAFF.